These T cell receptor beta chains were read from a single sample in a study of T cell responses to AZD1222 COVID-19 vaccine. Profiled with immunoSEQ multiplex PCR; TCRdb holds only in-frame clones, not every one. Counted here are approximately 190,000 clones, around 93% occurring once; the ten biggest clones make up 9.2%. The starting material was peripheral blood, obtained on day 0 of AZD1222 vaccination. The receptor set was obtained from an adult in good health. CDR3s include the opening cysteine and the closing phenylalanine or tryptophan. The order of the fields is CDR3 protein, CDR3 DNA, J gene, D gene, V gene, clone size. D genes are given only for firm matches. Not all rows give a size; the values are once, few, many and, for expanded clones, a class.

cdr3_aa: CSVGQRQNTEAFF; cdr3_nt: TGCAGCGTTGGTCAGAGACAGAACACTGAAGCTTTCTTT; j_call: TRBJ1-1; d_call: NA; v_call: TRBV29-1; clone_size: NA
cdr3_aa: CASSLDIGTYNEQFF; cdr3_nt: TGTGCCAGCAGCTTAGATATAGGGACCTACAATGAGCAGTTCTTC; j_call: TRBJ2-1; d_call: NA; v_call: TRBV7-3; clone_size: once
cdr3_aa: CASTTGGGEKLFF; cdr3_nt: TGTGCCAGCACCACAGGGGGTGGTGAAAAACTGTTTTTT; j_call: TRBJ1-4; d_call: TRBD1; v_call: TRBV3-1/TRBV3-2; clone_size: few
cdr3_aa: CASSPGRREAFF; cdr3_nt: TGTGCCAGTAGTCCAGGACGGCGTGAAGCTTTCTTT; j_call: TRBJ1-1; d_call: NA; v_call: TRBV19; clone_size: NA
cdr3_aa: CASSGWAIMGQYNADTQYF; cdr3_nt: TGCGCCAGCAGTGGGTGGGCCATTATGGGACAGTACAACGCAGATACGCAGTATTTT; j_call: TRBJ2-3; d_call: TRBD1; v_call: TRBV10-1; clone_size: NA
cdr3_aa: CASTTVGSGANVLTF; cdr3_nt: TGTGCCAGTACCACCGTGGGCTCTGGGGCCAACGTCCTGACTTTC; j_call: TRBJ2-6; d_call: NA; v_call: TRBV19; clone_size: NA
cdr3_aa: CASSSNSEKLFF; cdr3_nt: TGTGCCAGCAGCTCCAATTCGGAAAAACTGTTTTTT; j_call: TRBJ1-4; d_call: NA; v_call: TRBV9; clone_size: NA
cdr3_aa: CASSSLAGTYNEQFF; cdr3_nt: TGTGCCAGCAGCTCTCTAGCGGGCACCTACAATGAGCAGTTCTTC; j_call: TRBJ2-1; d_call: TRBD2; v_call: TRBV7-8; clone_size: NA
cdr3_aa: CASSPIGVDEQYF; cdr3_nt: TGTGCCAGCAGCCCAATCGGGGTCGACGAGCAGTACTTC; j_call: TRBJ2-7; d_call: NA; v_call: TRBV28; clone_size: NA
cdr3_aa: CASSTSLGYTF; cdr3_nt: TGTGCCAGCAGTACCTCGTTAGGCTACACCTTC; j_call: TRBJ1-2; d_call: NA; v_call: TRBV6-5; clone_size: NA
cdr3_aa: CASSLGLRPQYF; cdr3_nt: TGTGCCAGCAGCTTGGGCCTCCGGCCGCAGTATTTT; j_call: TRBJ2-3; d_call: NA; v_call: TRBV5-8; clone_size: NA
cdr3_aa: CASSQDWKNIQYF; cdr3_nt: TGTGCCAGCAGCCAAGATTGGAAAAACATTCAGTACTTC; j_call: TRBJ2-4; d_call: NA; v_call: TRBV4-2; clone_size: NA
cdr3_aa: CASTSIRQGQKHYGYTF; cdr3_nt: TGTGCCAGCACCTCCATCCGCCAGGGACAGAAACACTATGGCTACACCTTC; j_call: TRBJ1-2; d_call: TRBD1; v_call: TRBV5-6; clone_size: NA
cdr3_aa: CASKTAGVNEKLFF; cdr3_nt: TGTGCCAGCAAAACTGCAGGGGTTAATGAAAAACTGTTTTTT; j_call: TRBJ1-4; d_call: NA; v_call: TRBV6-6; clone_size: NA
cdr3_aa: CASSYQLASYNEQFF; cdr3_nt: TGTGCCAGCAGCTACCAACTAGCGTCTTACAATGAGCAGTTCTTC; j_call: TRBJ2-1; d_call: TRBD2; v_call: TRBV11-3; clone_size: few
cdr3_aa: CATQRPRGLMGNYNSPLHF; cdr3_nt: TGTGCCACCCAGCGGCCCAGGGGACTAATGGGAAACTATAATTCACCCCTCCACTTT; j_call: TRBJ1-6; d_call: NA; v_call: TRBV5-8; clone_size: once
cdr3_aa: CASSFLAGSSQQFF; cdr3_nt: TGTGCCAGCAGTTTCTTGGCGGGAAGCTCGCAGCAGTTCTTC; j_call: TRBJ2-1; d_call: NA; v_call: TRBV28; clone_size: NA
cdr3_aa: CASKEGGETQYF; cdr3_nt: TGTGCCAGCAAGGAAGGAGGAGAGACCCAGTACTTC; j_call: TRBJ2-5; d_call: NA; v_call: TRBV2; clone_size: NA
cdr3_aa: CASSQAAGAGRNNEQFF; cdr3_nt: TGTGCCAGCAGCCAAGCCGCGGGAGCGGGGAGGAACAATGAGCAGTTCTTC; j_call: TRBJ2-1; d_call: TRBD2; v_call: TRBV4-2; clone_size: few
cdr3_aa: CASRMQGPGNTEAFF; cdr3_nt: TGTGCCAGTAGGATGCAGGGGCCCGGGAACACTGAAGCTTTCTTT; j_call: TRBJ1-1; d_call: NA; v_call: TRBV19; clone_size: NA
cdr3_aa: CASSVAQRSSPLHF; cdr3_nt: TGTGCCAGCAGCGTAGCACAGCGCAGTTCACCCCTCCACTTT; j_call: TRBJ1-6; d_call: NA; v_call: TRBV9; clone_size: NA
cdr3_aa: CASGWLDINQPQHF; cdr3_nt: TGTGCCAGCGGTTGGTTGGATATCAATCAGCCCCAGCATTTT; j_call: TRBJ1-5; d_call: NA; v_call: TRBV21-1; clone_size: once
cdr3_aa: CASSLYSSYNEQFF; cdr3_nt: TGTGCCAGCAGCTTGTATAGCTCCTACAATGAGCAGTTCTTC; j_call: TRBJ2-1; d_call: NA; v_call: TRBV5-4; clone_size: NA
cdr3_aa: CASRDVRGNNEQFF; cdr3_nt: TGTGCCAGCAGGGACGTAAGGGGAAACAATGAGCAGTTCTTC; j_call: TRBJ2-1; d_call: NA; v_call: TRBV2; clone_size: NA
cdr3_aa: CASSLEQTYNEQFF; cdr3_nt: TGTGCCAGCAGCTTAGAACAGACCTACAATGAGCAGTTCTTC; j_call: TRBJ2-1; d_call: NA; v_call: TRBV5-5; clone_size: NA
cdr3_aa: CSVGYQRTLDTQYF; cdr3_nt: TGCAGCGTTGGTTACCAGCGGACCCTGGATACGCAGTATTTT; j_call: TRBJ2-3; d_call: NA; v_call: TRBV29-1; clone_size: once
cdr3_aa: CASSSGQTNTEAFF; cdr3_nt: TGTGCCAGCAGCTCTGGACAGACGAACACTGAAGCTTTCTTT; j_call: TRBJ1-1; d_call: NA; v_call: TRBV7-8; clone_size: NA
cdr3_aa: CASSADSMNTEAFF; cdr3_nt: TGTGCCAGCAGCGCGGACAGTATGAACACTGAAGCTTTCTTT; j_call: TRBJ1-1; d_call: NA; v_call: TRBV9; clone_size: NA
cdr3_aa: CASSLRGSMGEKLFF; cdr3_nt: TGTGCCAGCAGTTTACGGGGATCCATGGGTGAAAAACTGTTTTTT; j_call: TRBJ1-4; d_call: NA; v_call: TRBV28; clone_size: NA
cdr3_aa: CATSGGQGGNGYTF; cdr3_nt: TGTGCCACCAGTGGGGGACAGGGGGGAAATGGCTACACCTTC; j_call: TRBJ1-2; d_call: TRBD1; v_call: TRBV24-1; clone_size: NA
cdr3_aa: CSASFIGGHGYTF; cdr3_nt: TGCAGTGCTAGTTTCATAGGGGGCCATGGCTACACCTTC; j_call: TRBJ1-2; d_call: TRBD1; v_call: TRBV20-1; clone_size: NA
cdr3_aa: CASSYSNTGELFF; cdr3_nt: TGTGCCAGCAGTTACTCGAACACCGGGGAGCTGTTTTTT; j_call: TRBJ2-2; d_call: NA; v_call: TRBV6-5; clone_size: NA
cdr3_aa: CASSQDLVGTGGSGELFF; cdr3_nt: TGTGCCAGCAGCCAAGACCTGGTCGGGACAGGGGGGTCCGGGGAGCTGTTTTTT; j_call: TRBJ2-2; d_call: TRBD1; v_call: TRBV3-1/TRBV3-2; clone_size: NA
cdr3_aa: CASSKKPPGTAYNEQFF; cdr3_nt: TGTGCCAGCAGCAAAAAACCGCCGGGGACAGCATACAATGAGCAGTTCTTC; j_call: TRBJ2-1; d_call: TRBD1; v_call: TRBV27; clone_size: NA
cdr3_aa: CASSLGQYTEAFF; cdr3_nt: TGCGCCAGCAGCTTGGGACAGTACACTGAAGCTTTCTTT; j_call: TRBJ1-1; d_call: NA; v_call: TRBV5-1; clone_size: NA
cdr3_aa: CASSVLAGGSWDEQFF; cdr3_nt: TGTGCCAGCAGTGTTCTAGCGGGAGGATCCTGGGATGAGCAGTTCTTC; j_call: TRBJ2-1; d_call: TRBD2; v_call: TRBV6-4; clone_size: NA
cdr3_aa: CASSKVPVKAHQPQHF; cdr3_nt: TGTGCCAGCAGCAAAGTCCCAGTGAAGGCCCATCAGCCCCAGCATTTT; j_call: TRBJ1-5; d_call: NA; v_call: TRBV21-1; clone_size: NA
cdr3_aa: CASRSTSGSVSGELFF; cdr3_nt: TGTGCCAGCAGAAGTACTAGCGGGAGTGTTTCCGGGGAGCTGTTTTTT; j_call: TRBJ2-2; d_call: TRBD2; v_call: TRBV27; clone_size: NA
cdr3_aa: CASSVGGTKIGYTF; cdr3_nt: TGTGCCAGCAGCGTAGGCGGGACCAAGATTGGCTACACCTTC; j_call: TRBJ1-2; d_call: NA; v_call: TRBV9; clone_size: NA
cdr3_aa: CASSIPGQGGGELFF; cdr3_nt: TGTGCCAGCAGCATACCGGGACAGGGCGGCGGGGAGCTGTTTTTT; j_call: TRBJ2-2; d_call: TRBD1; v_call: TRBV2; clone_size: NA
cdr3_aa: CATSREREGRNEQFF; cdr3_nt: TGTGCCACCAGCAGAGAGCGGGAGGGCCGGAATGAGCAGTTCTTC; j_call: TRBJ2-1; d_call: TRBD2; v_call: TRBV15; clone_size: NA
cdr3_aa: CASSDGYEQYF; cdr3_nt: TGTGCCAGCAGCGACGGATACGAGCAGTACTTC; j_call: TRBJ2-7; d_call: NA; v_call: TRBV11-2; clone_size: NA
cdr3_aa: CASSGLQGTNEQFF; cdr3_nt: TGTGCCAGCAGCGGCTTACAGGGGACCAATGAGCAGTTCTTC; j_call: TRBJ2-1; d_call: TRBD1; v_call: TRBV9; clone_size: once
cdr3_aa: CASGSGITNTGELFF; cdr3_nt: TGTGCCAGCGGTTCTGGGATAACGAACACCGGGGAGCTGTTTTTT; j_call: TRBJ2-2; d_call: NA; v_call: TRBV7-8; clone_size: NA
cdr3_aa: CASSLGQGAPRYGYTF; cdr3_nt: TGCGCCAGCAGCTTGGGACAGGGGGCGCCCCGCTATGGCTACACCTTC; j_call: TRBJ1-2; d_call: TRBD1; v_call: TRBV5-1; clone_size: NA
cdr3_aa: CASSGTAGNTIYF; cdr3_nt: TGTGCCAGCTCCGGGACAGCCGGAAACACCATATATTTT; j_call: TRBJ1-3; d_call: TRBD1; v_call: TRBV7-2; clone_size: NA
cdr3_aa: CAWSAGVNHEQYF; cdr3_nt: TGTGCCTGGAGCGCAGGGGTTAATCACGAGCAGTACTTC; j_call: TRBJ2-7; d_call: NA; v_call: TRBV30; clone_size: NA
cdr3_aa: CASGLGGTDTQYF; cdr3_nt: TGTGCTAGTGGTTTAGGCGGCACAGATACGCAGTATTTT; j_call: TRBJ2-3; d_call: NA; v_call: TRBV12-5; clone_size: NA
cdr3_aa: CASSQEPSSGRPHYYEQYF; cdr3_nt: TGTGCCAGCAGCCAAGAACCCTCTAGCGGGAGGCCTCATTACTACGAGCAGTACTTC; j_call: TRBJ2-7; d_call: TRBD2; v_call: TRBV3-1/TRBV3-2; clone_size: NA
cdr3_aa: CSASEGGHGYTF; cdr3_nt: TGCAGTGCTAGTGAGGGTGGCCATGGCTACACCTTC; j_call: TRBJ1-2; d_call: NA; v_call: TRBV20-1; clone_size: NA
cdr3_aa: CASSPSPRYEQYF; cdr3_nt: TGTGCCAGCAGCCCATCTCCCCGCTACGAGCAGTACTTC; j_call: TRBJ2-7; d_call: NA; v_call: TRBV5-4; clone_size: NA
cdr3_aa: CASSPQYYEQYF; cdr3_nt: TGTGCCAGCAGCCCCCAGTACTACGAGCAGTACTTC; j_call: TRBJ2-7; d_call: NA; v_call: TRBV12-3/TRBV12-4; clone_size: NA
cdr3_aa: CASSRASSGGPINEQFF; cdr3_nt: TGTGCCAGCAGTCGAGCATCATCGGGAGGCCCAATCAATGAGCAGTTCTTC; j_call: TRBJ2-1; d_call: TRBD2; v_call: TRBV27; clone_size: NA